These 17 T cell receptor beta chains were sequenced from one sample in a study of vaccination and CD4 T cells after COVID-19. Cultured CD4+ T cell DNA underwent sequencing with the Oncomine TCR Beta short-read assay. TCRdb ran MiXCR on the PCR reads and lists one entry per CDR3 protein. The table shows 4,000 to 4,500 distinct CDR3 sequences, with roughly 30% occurring only once. These receptors are not linked to any known antigen. The treatment was: approximately 9-day PBMC culture with coronavirus spike peptide pools or control peptides (ViraFEST assay). The sequencing input was CD4+ T cells from blood, cultured in vitro. The origin of the receptors is a human donor who had recovered from COVID-19.

The rearrangement uses TRBV18 and TRBJ2-3, with D tentatively TRBD1 (6 bases). The germline V gene has CDR1 KGHSH and CDR2 LQKENI. The CDR3 loop spans 16 amino acids. V lost 4 bases and J 5 bases, leaving 19 bases between the germline ends. CDR3 sequence: CASSRGGAGAGDTQYF. CDR3 in DNA: TGTGCCAGCTCACGCGGAGGCGCAGGGGCCGGAGATACGCAGTATTTT.

This clonotype was counted a few times. This chain links TRBV29-1 with TRBJ1-1; no definite D call. V lost 7 bases and J lost 1, with 7 bases in between. The germline V gene has CDR1 SQVTM and CDR2 ANQGSEA. This CDR3 has 11 residues. The CDR3 region is CSATENTEAFF. CDR3 DNA: TGCAGCGCCACAGAGAACACTGAAGCTTTCTTT.

By frequency in the sample, this clonotype is medium-sized (0.01 to 0.1%). The J gene is TRBJ1-1, the V gene TRBV27; 8 bases agree with TRBD1. V trimming: 8 bases; J trimming: 5 bases; junction bases outside the gene matches: 10. CDR1 MNHEY and CDR2 SMNVEV come from the germline V gene (reference sequence). The CDR3 runs 14 residues. CDR3 residues: CASGVQGGGTEAFF. CDR3 nucleotide sequence: TGTGCCAGCGGGGTACAGGGGGGAGGAACTGAAGCTTTCTTT.

This clonotype is termed medium-sized (0.01 to 0.1%). The rearrangement links TRBV2 to TRBJ1-5; D is unresolved. Germline CDR1 reads SNHLY; CDR2 reads FYNNEI. The CDR3 totals 13 residues. V was shortened by 8 bases and J by 4 bases, with 12 bases between the two germline ends. CDR3 residues: CASATGPNQPQHF. Written as DNA, the CDR3 is TGTGCCAGCGCGACCGGGCCAAATCAGCCCCAGCATTTT.

This clonotype is termed medium-sized (0.01 to 0.1%). V is TRBV6-5 and J is TRBJ2-3; D call uncertain. Germline CDR1 MNHEY, CDR2 SVGAGI. The CDR3 loop spans 14 amino acids. V lost 4 bases and J lost 2, with 10 bases in between. CDR3 region: CASSFTQPTDTQYF. The CDR3 DNA reads as TGTGCCAGCAGTTTTACCCAACCCACAGATACGCAGTATTTT.

A single count supports this clonotype. CDR3: CASSGTGVETQYF. The CDR3 nucleotides read TGCGCCAGCAGCGGGACAGGGGTTGAGACCCAGTACTTC. This chain joins TRBV5-1 and TRBJ2-5; 10 bases are shared with TRBD1. The CDR3 has 13 amino acids. J lost 5 bases, V lost 4 bases, and 2 bases had no gene match. The V gene's germline CDR1 is SGHRS and CDR2 YFSETQ.

About this clonotype itself: This could be a read error, since a much larger clone is one nucleotide away. The chain couples TRBV15 to TRBJ1-5, with 7 positions matching TRBD1. The CDR3 spans 14 residues. Germline V gene sequence: CDR1 LNHNV, CDR2 YYDKDF (reference sequence). The CDR3 protein is CATSRGGLGQSQHF. CDR3 bases: TGTGCCACCTCAAGAGGGGGCCTGGGTCAGTCCCAGCATTTT.

This clonotype was seen more than once but under ten times. The genes are TRBV5-8 and TRBJ1-2; the match to TRBD1 covers 7 bases. Germline V gene lookup returns CDR1 SGHTS and CDR2 YDEGEE. This CDR3 spans 15 amino acids. Trimming at V came to 4 bases and at J to 4 bases, leaving 10 bases not matched to a gene. For the CDR3, the DNA is TGTGCCAGCAGCGTACAGGGGAGAAAGAGCTATGGCTACACCTTC. Amino acids: CASSVQGRKSYGYTF.

V gene TRBV19 combines with J gene TRBJ2-5; 8 nucleotides align to TRBD2. J was trimmed by 5 bases and V by 6 bases; bases with no gene match: 11. The germline V gene has CDR1 LNHDA and CDR2 SQIVND (reference sequence). The CDR3 is 15 residues long. The CDR3 reads CASRGLVGGEETQYF. The CDR3 nucleotides are TGTGCCAGTAGGGGACTAGTGGGGGGTGAGGAGACCCAGTACTTC.

By sample share, this clonotype is large. The CDR3 protein is CASSEASLEWGRWDGYTF. The CDR3 bases are TGTGCCAGCAGTGAAGCTTCACTCGAATGGGGGCGGTGGGATGGCTACACCTTC. The rearrangement uses TRBV6-1 and TRBJ1-2; D might be TRBD1 (6 bases). The CDR3 loop spans 18 amino acids. CDR1 is MNHNS and CDR2 is SASEGT in the germline V gene. V lost 0 bases to trimming and J lost 6 bases, with 23 bases between them.

CDR3 residues: CASDPGTPNTEAFF. The CDR3 nucleotides are TGTGCTAGTGATCCCGGGACACCGAACACTGAAGCTTTCTTT. The V and J genes are TRBV12-5 and TRBJ1-1; D is possibly TRBD1 (6 bases). The CDR3 length is 14 residues. The germline CDR1 and CDR2 sequences are LGHNT and FRNRAP. With 7 bases removed from V and 1 base from J, the gap between germline ends came to 13 bases.

This clonotype was detected only a few times. CDR3 in amino acids: CASSSLAGGPGGELFF. The CDR3 region has the DNA TGTGCCAGCAGTTCCCTAGCGGGGGGGCCCGGCGGGGAGCTGTTTTTT. The rearrangement links TRBV12-3 or TRBV12-4 to TRBJ2-2; TRBD2 aligns across 12 bases. After removal of 4 bases from V and 7 bases from J, the junction contained 7 bases not matched to a gene. The CDR3 totals 16 residues.

This clonotype was seen a few times. Compared with germline, one end of the junction differs, possibly owing to a read error. This sequence joins TRBV7-7 and TRBJ2-2; unclear D gene. Germline CDR1 SSHAT, CDR2 FNYEAQ (reference sequence). The CDR3 sequence is 13 residues long. The CDR3 nucleotides read TGTGCTAGCAGTTTGAGTCCTGCCGGGGAGCTGTTTTTT. Amino acids: CASSLSPAGELFF.

This clonotype is termed large. The V call is TRBV6-1, the J call TRBJ1-1; D is ambiguous. V was pared by 2 bases and J by 5 bases, with 9 bases between. Per germline, CDR1 MNHNS and CDR2 SASEGT. The CDR3 extends over 13 amino acids. CDR3 in amino acids: CASSELGITEAFF. CDR3 coding DNA: TGTGCCAGCAGTGAATTAGGGATAACTGAAGCTTTCTTT.

V is TRBV24-1 and J is TRBJ2-3, with a possible D match to TRBD1 (6 bases). The germline CDR1 and CDR2 sequences are KGHDR and SFDVKD. V was shortened by 3 bases and J by 6 bases, with 15 bases between the two germline ends. The CDR3 loop spans 15 amino acids. In DNA form, the CDR3 reads TGTGCCACCAGTGATAATAGGGGGACGAGGGATACGCAGTATTTT. Residues: CATSDNRGTRDTQYF.

This clonotype qualifies as medium-sized. This chain uses TRBV30 with TRBJ1-2; D is possibly TRBD1 (5 bases). Germline CDR1 and CDR2: GTSNPN and SVGIG (reference sequence). V gave up 2 bases and J gave up 3 bases, with 13 bases separating them. The CDR3 length is 14 residues. CDR3 DNA sequence: TGTGCCTGGAGTTTGGGGGAGGGAGACTATGGCTACACCTTC. This codes for CAWSLGEGDYGYTF.

The rearrangement uses TRBV12-3 or TRBV12-4 and TRBJ1-1; D call uncertain. V was clipped by 5 bases and J by 6 bases, with 16 bases between them. CDR3 length: 14 amino acids. The CDR3 here is CASSALLRGAEAFF. CDR3 nucleotide sequence: TGTGCCAGCAGTGCACTACTCAGAGGCGCTGAAGCTTTCTTT.